The present T cell receptor (beta chain) was sequenced within a study of OX40 agonist ivuxolimab in advanced cancers. Concerning the study at large: Ivuxolimab was a fully human IgG2 agonistic monoclonal antibody targeting the costimulatory receptor OX40 (CD134). Intravenous ivuxolimab was administered to patients every 2 weeks at six dose levels: 0.01, 0.1, 0.3, 1.5, 3 and 10 mg/kg. Of the 50 or so patients in dose escalation, about 20 had hepatocellular carcinoma, around 15 had melanoma, 9 had renal cell carcinoma and 9 had head and neck cancer. In the dose-escalation cohort, approximately 82% of patients were male, and the mean age was approximately 55 years, with a range of roughly 23 to 85. Prior anti-PD-1, anti-PD-L1 or anti-CTLA-4 therapy was permitted, and 30% to 45% of dose-escalation patients had received checkpoint inhibitors. Partial responses were achieved by three dose-escalation patients, of whom one had hepatocellular carcinoma and two had cutaneous melanoma. Peripheral TCRbeta sequencing was intended to test whether TCR sequence diversity was altered and clonal T-cell expansion was caused by ivuxolimab. The paper reports the monotherapy dose-escalation portion (N ≈ 52 patients) of the phase I ivuxolimab trial.

Sequences SGHRS (CDR1) and YFSETQ (CDR2) are obtained from the germline V gene. Germline trimming amounts to 0 bases on V and 5 bases on J, with 6 as the count of junction bases outside the gene matches. The cysteine opens and the phenylalanine closes a CDR3 of 16 amino acids. The read is trimmed to its CDR3 DNA, 48 bases read in frame from base 1. To note about this clone: Its recognized antigen is unknown. Within one base of it there is no much larger clone, and no base qualities were kept.

General study outcomes and caveats: Antigen specificity was not determined for the clonally expanded peripheral T cells. After ivuxolimab, expanded clones were on average more numerous among CD8+ T cells than among CD4+ T cells. Low levels of normalized T-cell clonal expansion were also seen in some patients who did not respond. In the 0.1-3.0 mg/kg groups, partial responders had among the lowest normalized peripheral clonal expansion, particularly in CD8+ T cells. At doses of 0.1 to 3.0 mg/kg, clonal expansion of both CD4+ and CD8+ T cells in blood was seen between baseline and week 6.

For sequencing of the TCRbeta CDR3 region, genomic DNA was extracted from the sorted cells. The immunoSEQ Assay was used for sequencing of TCRbeta CDR3 regions. In its TCRdb copy, this immuneACCESS table keeps in-frame sequences only and misses some clones. Where compared with another copy, unresolved V genes explain less than half of these, and the others have no known cause. The sample data list 98,000 or so clones, and less than 90% of these were observed just once. 0.82% of the sample is held by the ten biggest clonotypes. Patients with a history of autoimmune disease or receiving systemic immunosuppression were excluded from the trial. In every dose cohort, peripheral blood was drawn for TCR sequencing at baseline, cycle 4 day 1, and cycle 7 day 1. Samples were obtained from an open-label, multicenter, first-in-human phase I dose-escalation trial of ivuxolimab. Adults with locally advanced or metastatic melanoma, renal cell carcinoma, hepatocellular carcinoma or head and neck squamous cell carcinoma were enrolled in the trial. CD4+ and CD8+ T cells were sorted separately from peripheral blood before TCR sequencing.

Sequenced here: CD4+ or CD8+ T cells sorted from blood, sampled in a trial of the OX40 agonist ivuxolimab. The chain uses TRBV5-1 and TRBJ2-5, with 11 middle bases fitting TRBD1. This clonotype was obtained from an adult with an advanced solid tumor such as melanoma, head and neck, liver or kidney cancer. The nucleotide sequence is given as TGCGCCAGCAGCTTGGGGCTGGACAGGGGGCAGGAGACCCAGTACTTC. Its translation is CASSLGLDRGQETQYF.